The rows below give T cell receptor beta chains drawn from one sample of a study of blood T cell repertoires in COVID-19. Profiled with immunoSEQ multiplex PCR; TCRdb holds only in-frame clones, not every one. The data hold about 200,000 clones, with around 80% observed a single time. Source material: peripheral blood. The receptors were gathered from a man between 45 and 60 years old who had recovered from COVID-19. Both conserved end residues are part of each CDR3. The D gene is left open where the match is weak.

TRBJ1-4 TRBV5-4 - CASSLGGRTSFLNEKLFF
TRBJ1-5 TRBV28 TRBD1 CASRPGQGVQPQHF
TRBJ1-5 TRBV3-1/TRBV3-2 - CASSPGEYQPQHF
TRBJ2-3 TRBV6-6 TRBD1 CASRTGTGGSTDTQYF
TRBJ1-5 TRBV15 - CATSLQQGAQPQHF
TRBJ2-6 TRBV7-9 - CASSLGSAGANVLTF
TRBJ1-3 TRBV7-3 - CASSLSNSGNTIYF
TRBJ1-2 TRBV30 - CAWSRLGNYGYTF
TRBJ2-5 TRBV28 - CASSFGLRETQYF
TRBJ2-7 TRBV19 TRBD2 CASSIGREASYEQYF
TRBJ2-3 TRBV19 - CASSRGTTDTQYF
TRBJ2-1 TRBV20-1 TRBD2 CSASSGTSGSLSYNEQFF
TRBJ2-1 TRBV5-1 - CASSRLTRSQPNEQFF
TRBJ2-1 TRBV29-1 - CSVARRYNEQFF
TRBJ1-4 TRBV30 - CAWSPDRNEKLFF
TRBJ2-3 TRBV4-2 TRBD2 CASSPRVTGLVSSDTQYF
TRBJ2-7 TRBV7-2 - CASSLWAGNEQYF
TRBJ1-1 TRBV18 TRBD1 CASSLWTGAMNTEAFF
TRBJ2-7 TRBV27 - CASSSPASTNYEQYF
TRBJ2-1 TRBV5-1 - CASSLLGTYWGEQFF
TRBJ2-6 TRBV11-3 TRBD1 CASSAGQGAGANVLTF
TRBJ1-6 TRBV11-3 TRBD1 CASSLQGDNSPLHF
TRBJ2-2 TRBV15 - CATSRDAALLGPNTGELFF
TRBJ1-5 TRBV19 TRBD1 CASRYGTGGVSRNQPQHF
TRBJ1-3 TRBV19 - CASSISAGSGNTIYF
TRBJ2-7 TRBV4-2 - CASSQEKLATRAYEQYF
TRBJ1-5 TRBV6-2/TRBV6-3 TRBD1 CASSYQYDRGPLNVGNQPQHF
TRBJ2-1 TRBV29-1 TRBD2 CSVGGLALEQFF
TRBJ1-3 TRBV11-2 TRBD1 CASSWLGSGTAGNTIYF
TRBJ2-1 TRBV7-9 TRBD1 CASSLVVTGGSYNEQFF
TRBJ2-3 TRBV29-1 TRBD2 CSVVLAGTDTQYF
TRBJ2-7 TRBV6-2/TRBV6-3 - CASSPRRVGYEQYF